This entry lists 32 T cell receptor beta chains sequenced from one sample in a study of T-cell memory formation after mild COVID-19. TCRdb analysed the 5' RACE reads with MiXCR anew, one entry per CDR3 protein. The profile shows 350,000 to 500,000 distinct CDR3 sequences, more than 20% of them singletons. Sequenced input: PBMCs or a T cell subset sorted from them (not recorded which). The receptors originated from an adult woman who had mild COVID-19 (a few samples of this study predate the infection). Cell type and time point are not known.

This clonotype was seen only a few times. The V call is TRBV7-3, the J call TRBJ2-1, with no clear D. V lost 1 base and J 9 bases, leaving 13 bases between the germline ends. The germline CDR1 and CDR2 sequences are SGHTA and FQGTGA. CDR3 length: 14 residues. The CDR3 reads CASSLSRDGGEQFF. The CDR3 coding sequence is TGTGCCAGCAGCTTAAGTAGGGATGGCGGTGAGCAGTTCTTC.

V and J are TRBV20-1 and TRBJ2-4; possibly TRBD2 for D (6 bases). The CDR3 has 13 amino acids. Trimming shortened V by 5 bases and J by 7 bases, and 15 bases separated the two germline ends. The V gene's germline CDR1 is DFQATT and CDR2 SNEGSKA (reference sequence). The CDR3 region is CSAELWGENIQYF. The CDR3 region has the DNA TGCAGTGCTGAGCTGTGGGGGGAGAACATTCAGTACTTC.

This clonotype was detected only a few times. This chain connects TRBV6-4 to TRBJ2-5; tentative D call: TRBD1 (6 bases). There are 12 residues in the CDR3. CDR1 is MRHNA and CDR2 is SNTAGT in the germline V gene. Trimming cost V 7 bases and J 4 bases, with 10 bases left between them. The CDR3 DNA follows: TGTGCCAGCATACAGGGTGGAGAGACCCAGTACTTC. Translated, it gives CASIQGGETQYF.

The CDR3 DNA is TGTGCCAGCAGCCCCGTACGGGGGGGCCTGAACGAGCAGTACTTC. This sequence encodes CASSPVRGGLNEQYF. This chain joins TRBV7-2 and TRBJ2-7; 8 bases agree with TRBD2. From germline, CDR1 is SGHTA and CDR2 FQGNSA. This CDR3 contains 15 residues. The V and J ends lost 5 bases and 5 bases, in that order; junction bases with no gene match: 11.

This clonotype was counted between two and nine times. The rearrangement joins TRBV24-1 to TRBJ2-4, with D tentatively TRBD1 or TRBD2 (6 bases each). Trimming cost V 1 base and J 7 bases, with 13 bases left between them. CDR3 length equals 15 residues. The V gene's germline CDR1 is KGHDR and CDR2 SFDVKD. This chain's CDR3 is CATSDFKGGYNIQYF. The CDR3 region has the DNA TGTGCCACCAGTGATTTTAAGGGGGGCTACAACATTCAGTACTTC.

This clonotype has a count of ten or more. The chain employs TRBV7-9 and TRBJ2-1, with TRBD2 identical over 9 bases. The V gene end was trimmed by 5 bases and the J gene end by 5 bases; junction bases not matched to a gene: 10. Germline V gene data show CDR1 as SEHNR and CDR2 as FQNEAQ (reference sequence). The CDR3 runs 16 residues. The chain's CDR3 is CASSTTVGTSNNEQFF. CDR3 in DNA: TGTGCCAGCAGCACAACAGTCGGGACTAGCAACAATGAGCAGTTCTTC.

This clonotype was detected only a few times. The chain is built from TRBV3-1 and TRBJ2-3, with 7 bases aligning to TRBD2. The CDR3 extends over 18 amino acids. V trimming: 0 bases; J trimming: 2 bases; junction bases outside the gene matches: 11. Germline V CDR1 and CDR2: LGHDT, YNNKEL (reference sequence). The DNA of the CDR3 is TGTGCCAGCAGCCAAGAGTCTAGCGGAGGGGTTTACACAGATACGCAGTATTTT. This gives the protein CASSQESSGGVYTDTQYF.

The V gene is TRBV12-3 or TRBV12-4, the J gene TRBJ1-5; D is possibly TRBD1 (6 bases). V gave up 2 bases and J gave up 6 bases, with 8 bases separating them. This CDR3 spans 13 amino acids. The CDR3 spells CASSLTGPQPQHF. CDR3 bases: TGTGCCAGCAGTTTAACAGGGCCTCAGCCCCAGCATTTT.

This clonotype turned up a few times. The rearrangement joins TRBV18 to TRBJ2-5; no clear D gene. The CDR3 is 13 amino acids. Germline V lookup: CDR1 KGHSH, CDR2 LQKENI. The V end was cut by 3 bases, the J end by 2 bases, with 7 bases between. The CDR3 sequence is CASSPAGQETQYF. CDR3 DNA: TGTGCCAGCTCACCGGCTGGGCAAGAGACCCAGTACTTC. Filled out from reference TRBV18 and TRBJ2-5, the complete variable domain reads NAGVMQNPRHLVRRRGQEARLRCSPMKGHSHVYWYRQLPEEGLKFMVYLQKENIIDESGMPKERFSAEFPKEGPSILRIQQVVRGDSAAYFCASSPAGQETQYFGPGTRLLVL.

A few counts support this clonotype. The V gene is TRBV18, the J gene TRBJ2-4, with 12 positions matching TRBD2. Per the germline V gene, CDR1 is KGHSH and CDR2 is LQKENI. The trim removed 1 base at V and 7 bases at J, leaving 14 bases unmatched. The CDR3 consists of 19 residues. The CDR3 nucleotides read TGTGCCAGCTCACCACAGTCGTTTGCACTAGCGGGGGGATTTAACATTCAGTACTTC. Translated, it gives CASSPQSFALAGGFNIQYF.

The chain joins TRBV30 to TRBJ2-1; D is unclear. Between the trimmed V and J ends, which lost 0 bases and 10 bases, there was a span of 7 bases. Germline CDR1 is GTSNPN and CDR2 is SVGIG (reference sequence). This CDR3 spans 11 amino acids. CDR3 bases: TGTGCCTGGAGTGTACCCCCGGAGCAGTTCTTC. As protein: CAWSVPPEQFF.

The sample holds a few counts of this clonotype. This chain uses TRBV4-2 with TRBJ1-5; 10 nucleotides align to TRBD1. This CDR3 spans 15 amino acids. Germline CDR1 LGHNA, CDR2 YNFKEQ. V lost 4 bases, J lost 6 bases, and 6 bases stayed unmatched. CDR3 amino acids: CASSPRQGAGQPQHF. The DNA of the CDR3 is TGTGCCAGCAGCCCCAGACAGGGGGCGGGTCAGCCCCAGCATTTT.

This rearrangement joins TRBV7-6 to TRBJ2-3; D is ambiguous. Trimming removed 2 bases from V and 0 bases from J, with 6 bases in between. CDR1 SGHVS and CDR2 FNYEAQ come from the germline V gene. The CDR3 extends over 14 amino acids. The CDR3, as DNA: TGTGCCAGCAGCTTATACGAAAGCACAGATACGCAGTATTTT. Translating gives CASSLYESTDTQYF. Filled out from reference TRBV7-6 and TRBJ2-3, the complete variable domain reads GAGVSQSPRYKVTKRGQDVALRCDPISGHVSLYWYRQALGQGPEFLTYFNYEAQQDKSGLPNDRFSAERPEGSISTLTIQRTEQRDSAMYRCASSLYESTDTQYFGPGTRLTVL.

The chain is built from TRBV2 and TRBJ1-2; TRBD1 matches at 9 bases. V trimming: 2 bases; J trimming: 4 bases; junction bases outside the gene matches: 14. CDR1 and CDR2 from the germline V gene are SNHLY and FYNNEI. CDR3 length equals 18 residues. CDR3 sequence reads: CASSERGTGKEVGYGYTF. In nucleotides, the CDR3 is TGTGCCAGCAGTGAAAGGGGGACAGGGAAGGAAGTAGGCTATGGCTACACCTTC.

The sample holds a few counts of this clonotype. The CDR3 nucleotides read TGTGCCAGCAGTACGGGGCTTGGGGTGGCAGCTGAAGCTTTCTTT. It encodes CASSTGLGVAAEAFF. The chain has TRBV27 and TRBJ1-1, with D possibly matching TRBD1 (5 bases). CDR1 and CDR2 from the germline V gene are MNHEY and SMNVEV (reference sequence). Trimming stripped 5 bases from V and 6 bases from J, with 19 bases between. The CDR3 consists of 15 residues.

In its sample, this clonotype was seen a few times. V usage is TRBV13 and J usage is TRBJ1-1; D may be TRBD1 (5 bases). Germline CDR1 is PRHDT and CDR2 is FYEKMQ (reference sequence). The CDR3 extends over 14 amino acids. Between the trimmed V and J ends, which lost 4 bases and 4 bases, there was a span of 13 bases. This chain's CDR3 is CASSSQTGATEAFF. CDR3 in DNA: TGTGCCAGCAGCTCGCAGACTGGGGCCACTGAAGCTTTCTTT. Drawing the rest from reference TRBV13 and TRBJ1-1, the complete variable domain is AAGVIQSPRHLIKEKRETATLKCYPIPRHDTVYWYQQGPGQDPQFLISFYEKMQSDKGSIPDRFSAQQFSDYHSELNMSSLELGDSALYFCASSSQTGATEAFFGQGTRLTVV.

The chain combines TRBV9 with TRBJ2-7; 7 nucleotides agree with TRBD1. Trimming removed 2 bases from V and 3 bases from J; junction bases left unmatched: 8. This CDR3 is 15 amino acids long. Per the germline V gene, CDR1 is SGDLS and CDR2 is YYNGEE. This CDR3 is CASSVGWTGGYEQYF. The CDR3 region has the DNA TGTGCCAGCAGCGTTGGTTGGACAGGCGGCTACGAGCAGTACTTC.

This clonotype was detected only a few times. This chain uses TRBV12-3 or TRBV12-4 with TRBJ2-7; 9 positions agree with TRBD1. V lost 5 bases and J lost 3; bases outside the gene matches: 8. There are 15 residues in the CDR3. This CDR3 is CASSLRDRVIYEQYF. CDR3 DNA sequence: TGTGCCAGCAGTCTCCGGGACAGGGTCATCTACGAGCAGTACTTC.

This sequence joins TRBV28 and TRBJ2-2; D gene uncertain. CDR1 and CDR2 from the germline V gene are MDHEN and SYDVKM. The CDR3 loop spans 14 amino acids. V was clipped by 3 bases and J by 3 bases, with 8 bases between them. This CDR3 reads CASSFRSYTGELFF. The CDR3 DNA follows: TGTGCCAGCAGTTTTCGTTCCTACACCGGGGAGCTGTTTTTT.

This clonotype was observed a few times. The V call is TRBV12-3 or TRBV12-4, the J call TRBJ2-4, with TRBD2 identical over 9 bases. The CDR3 has 12 amino acids. V was pared by 9 bases and J by 9 bases, with 6 bases of the junction left unmatched. The DNA of the CDR3 is TGTGCCAGTGGGACTAGCCGAAGCATTCAGTACTTC. It encodes CASGTSRSIQYF.

This chain connects TRBV18 to TRBJ2-5; D possibly corresponds to TRBD2 (5 bases). This CDR3 contains 15 residues. The germline gives CDR1 KGHSH, CDR2 LQKENI. V was cut by 3 bases and J by 2 bases, with 13 bases left in between. The CDR3 DNA follows: TGTGCCAGCTCACCGAGCAGGACTCAACAAGAGACCCAGTACTTC. It translates to CASSPSRTQQETQYF.

The chain uses TRBV7-9 and TRBJ2-3; 8 bases agree with TRBD2. In germline, CDR1 is SEHNR, CDR2 FQNEAQ (reference sequence). J gave up 0 bases and V 1 base, and 6 bases lay outside the gene matches. The CDR3 runs 17 residues. DNA for the CDR3: TGTGCCAGCAGCTTAGGCTTGGCTAGCGGGAGCACAGATACGCAGTATTTT. Translating it yields CASSLGLASGSTDTQYF.

V gene TRBV15 combines with J gene TRBJ1-1; D is unclear. Germline loops: CDR1 LNHNV, CDR2 YYDKDF (reference sequence). The CDR3 is 14 amino acids. The V end was cut by 2 bases, the J end by 1 base, with 8 bases between. CDR3 in amino acids: CATSRPSENTEAFF. Written as DNA, the CDR3 is TGTGCCACCAGCAGACCTTCGGAGAACACTGAAGCTTTCTTT. The full variable domain, its missing parts supplied by reference TRBV15 and TRBJ1-1, is DAMVIQNPRYQVTQFGKPVTLSCSQTLNHNVMYWYQQKSSQAPKLLFHYYDKDFNNEADTPDNFQSRRPNTSFCFLDIRSPGLGDTAMYLCATSRPSENTEAFFGQGTRLTVV.

V and J are TRBV29-1 and TRBJ2-3; maybe TRBD1 (6 bases). The CDR3 consists of 13 residues. The germline V gene has CDR1 SQVTM and CDR2 ANQGSEA. The V gene lost 8 bases and the J gene lost 4 bases, with 16 bases spanning the gap. DNA of the CDR3: TGCAGCTCCCTCAGGGGAAGGGCAGATACGCAGTATTTT. It is translated as CSSLRGRADTQYF.

In its sample, this clonotype was seen a few times. In DNA form, the CDR3 reads TGCAGCGTTACAGGGGGAAGCTCCTACAATGAGCAGTTCTTC. Translation: CSVTGGSSYNEQFF. This chain uses TRBV29-1 with TRBJ2-1, with TRBD1 identical over 8 bases. The junction had 3 bases not matched to a gene; V was cut back by 5 bases and J by 0 bases. The germline V gene has CDR1 SQVTM and CDR2 ANQGSEA. The CDR3 contains 14 residues.

This clonotype has just a few counts. This chain connects TRBV7-9 to TRBJ1-1, with D perhaps TRBD1 (5 bases). The CDR3 runs to 15 residues. The V gene's germline CDR1 is SEHNR and CDR2 FQNEAQ (reference sequence). Trimming left V 6 bases short and J 5 bases short, with 19 bases between. CDR3 region: CASRRLGQKGTEAFF. CDR3 nucleotides: TGTGCCAGCAGGCGCCTGGGGCAGAAGGGGACTGAAGCTTTCTTT.

At least ten counts were recorded for this clonotype. The V gene is TRBV11-2, the J gene TRBJ1-4; no clear D. Trimming removed 4 bases at V and 3 bases at J, with 15 bases between. The CDR3 extends over 16 amino acids. Germline V CDR1 and CDR2: SGHAT, FQNNGV. The DNA for the CDR3 is TGTGCCAGCAGCTCACAAATGGACGGTCCTAATGAAAAACTGTTTTTT. Translation gives CASSSQMDGPNEKLFF.

This clonotype has just a few counts. This chain links TRBV12-5 with TRBJ2-1, with TRBD2 identical over 8 bases. The trim removed 6 bases at V and 6 bases at J, leaving 19 bases unmatched. This CDR3 is 18 amino acids long. Germline CDR1 LGHNT, CDR2 FRNRAP. In DNA form, the CDR3 reads TGTGCTAGTGGCGATGACCGAACCGGGACTAGGATGTCCAATGAGCAGTTCTTC. This translates into CASGDDRTGTRMSNEQFF.

This chain connects TRBV18 to TRBJ1-1; 8 bases are a match to TRBD1. Germline V gene lookup returns CDR1 KGHSH and CDR2 LQKENI. This CDR3 has 14 amino acids. V lost 2 bases to trimming and J lost 4 bases; unmatched junction nucleotides: 3. The CDR3 DNA is TGTGCCAGCTCACCAGGGACAGGCCTCACTGAAGCTTTCTTT. Encoded protein: CASSPGTGLTEAFF.

V and J are TRBV7-2 and TRBJ2-5, with 9 positions matching TRBD2. The germline V gene has CDR1 SGHTA and CDR2 FQGNSA. Trimming cost V 1 base and J 9 bases; bases outside gene matches: 12. The CDR3 runs to 16 residues. CDR3 residues: CASSLEAGGGASPQYF. CDR3 bases: TGTGCCAGCAGCTTAGAGGCCGGCGGGGGGGCCAGCCCCCAGTACTTC.

This clonotype was detected a few times. The rearrangement joins TRBV12-3 or TRBV12-4 to TRBJ2-3; 9 nucleotides line up with TRBD2. Trimming cost V 5 bases and J 2 bases; bases outside gene matches: 11. The CDR3 totals 17 residues. The CDR3 DNA follows: TGTGCCAGCAGTCTTCCTGGGACTAGCCCGAACACAGATACGCAGTATTTT. Translation gives CASSLPGTSPNTDTQYF.

The sample holds one count of this clonotype. The J gene is TRBJ2-2, the V gene TRBV7-6, with 7 bases matching TRBD2. Per germline, CDR1 SGHVS and CDR2 FNYEAQ. V was pared by 1 base and J by 3 bases, with 8 bases of the junction left unmatched. This CDR3 is built from 17 residues. The CDR3 sequence: CASSLEAAGDHTGELFF. The CDR3 DNA reads as TGTGCCAGCAGCTTAGAGGCGGCGGGGGACCACACCGGGGAGCTGTTTTTT.